The next 6 T cell receptor beta chains were all read from a single sample in a study of T cell changes during pregnancy in multiple sclerosis. Clones were sequenced by immunoSEQ multiplex PCR, and TCRdb holds only the in-frame ones, with some missing. The table includes around 34,000 clones, just over 90% detected once. Sequenced material: CD8+ T cells from peripheral blood mononuclear cells, taken before pregnancy. All receptors derive from a female donor with multiple sclerosis, enrolled in a pregnancy study.

V and J are TRBV7-9 and TRBJ1-1; D remains unclear. V was clipped by 8 bases and J by 6 bases, with 13 bases between them. This CDR3 is built from 12 residues. Germline CDR1 and CDR2: SEHNR and FQNEAQ (reference sequence). In DNA form, the CDR3 reads TGTGCCAGCCACGGGAATGGGGCTGAAGCTTTCTTT. Its translation: CASHGNGAEAFF.

V gene TRBV6-5 combines with J gene TRBJ2-3; D not resolved. The CDR3 spans 13 residues. CDR1 and CDR2 from the germline V gene are MNHEY and SVGAGI. The V and J ends lost 0 bases and 7 bases respectively, with 8 bases between them. The DNA of the CDR3 is TGTGCCAGCAGTTACTCGAACGGTAATACGCAGTATTTT. Translating it yields CASSYSNGNTQYF.

The sample holds one count of this clone. V gene TRBV7-6 combines with J gene TRBJ1-4; 7 bases map to TRBD1. V shed 5 bases and J 0 bases; nucleotides not matched to a gene: 3. Germline V gene data show CDR1 as SGHVS and CDR2 as FNYEAQ. The CDR3 contains 15 residues. The CDR3 here is CASSPQGTTNEKLFF. For the CDR3, the DNA is TGTGCCAGCAGCCCACAGGGGACAACTAATGAAAAACTGTTTTTT.

This chain links TRBV6-4 with TRBJ2-3; 10 nucleotides match TRBD1. The CDR3 is made up of 15 amino acids. The V and J ends lost 0 bases and 4 bases, in that order; junction bases with no gene match: 1. Germline V lookup: CDR1 MRHNA, CDR2 SNTAGT. CDR3: CASSDSTGGADTQYF. The CDR3 DNA sequence: TGTGCCAGCAGTGACTCGACAGGGGGCGCAGATACGCAGTATTTT.

The chain joins TRBV2 to TRBJ1-1; TRBD1 might be the D (5 bases). The CDR3 is 15 residues long. With 6 bases removed from V and 1 base from J, the gap between germline ends came to 15 bases. CDR1 is SNHLY, CDR2 FYNNEI, per germline. CDR3 DNA sequence: TGTGCCAGCAGGTTTAGGCGGGACGAGAACACTGAAGCTTTCTTT. Translation: CASRFRRDENTEAFF.

The chain combines TRBV7-9 with TRBJ2-5, with D tentatively TRBD1 (6 bases). The V end was cut by 8 bases, the J end by 4 bases, with 14 bases between. CDR1 SEHNR and CDR2 FQNEAQ come from the germline V gene (reference sequence). The CDR3 runs 13 residues. The DNA of the CDR3 is TGTGCCAGCTTTCCCAGGGGAGCAGAGACCCAGTACTTC. It is translated as CASFPRGAETQYF.